This TCR beta chain was recovered during a study of Graves' ophthalmopathy and Graves' hyperthyroidism. Investigators amplified TCR beta CDR3 regions from RNA transcripts. HTBI primers were employed in first-round RT-PCR, then a second-round multiplex PCR followed. TCRdb called the multiplex PCR reads again in MiXCR, with one record for every CDR3 protein. The table lists hundreds of thousands of distinct CDR3 sequences, about 20% of them singletons. The CDR3 consists of 16 residues. CDR1 LGHDT and CDR2 YNNKEL come from the germline V gene (reference sequence). As for this clonotype: This may be a read error: a much more frequent sequence differs by one nucleotide.

The hyperthyroidism patients had a new diagnosis of under 2 months' duration and were aged 18 to 65. Sampling around 9.8 ml of fresh peripheral blood provided the PBMCs. Sequencing was performed on peripheral blood. V is TRBV3-1 and J is TRBJ1-1, with TRBD1 as a possible D gene (6 bases). The clonotype comes from a woman younger than 30 with stable Graves' hyperthyroidism. Some clones in this sample may be carry-over from other donors' samples. The CDR3 here is CASGHTTGTQNTEAFF. CDR3 in DNA: TGTGCCAGCGGCCATACAACCGGGACACAGAACACTGAAGCTTTCTTT.